This TCR beta chain was obtained from a study of T cells after yellow fever vaccination. TCRdb ran MiXCR on the 5' RACE reads and lists one entry per CDR3 protein. The sample has about 320,000 distinct CDR3 sequences, over 8.5% seen once. Germline trimming cut 3 bases from V and 4 bases from J; bases unmatched to any gene: 0. Germline CDR1 and CDR2: KGHSH and LQKENI. The CDR3 is made up of 12 amino acids. This chain connects TRBV18 to TRBJ2-7, with 7 bases aligning to TRBD1. This clonotype was sampled from a young man who received the YFV17D yellow fever vaccine. Sequenced here: CD4+ T cells sorted from PBMCs, sampled 45 days after the yellow fever booster vaccination. The CDR3 nucleotides read TGTGCCAGCTCACCGGGACAGTACGAGCAGTACTTC. Residues: CASSPGQYEQYF.